The sequence of this T cell receptor beta chain was determined in a study of control samples from healthy donors and cancer patients (dated by TCRdb to 2020 to 2022). Library creation used the immunoSEQ multiplex PCR assay. TCRdb took over this immuneACCESS table, retaining in-frame rearrangements with V and J assigned. Such tables are incomplete; in checked studies, under half of the missing clones stem from an unresolved V gene, and the remainder is unexplained. This sample gives 30,000 to 40,000 clones in total; around 83% of them show up just once. The top ten constitute about 1.6% of the sample. Inclusive of the bounding cysteine and phenylalanine, the CDR3 is 14 residues long. Only the CDR3 part of the read is kept: 42 bases, read in frame from the first base. V is clipped by 4 bases and J by 6 bases, and the sequence between their germline boundaries is 16 bases long. CDR1 and CDR2 are drawn from the germline V gene: SGHRS, YFSETQ.

Remarks on this clone: Its antigen remains unidentified. Within one base of it there is no much larger clone, and no base qualities were kept.

The origin of this receptor is a woman in her thirties or forties with lung cancer. The V and J segments used are TRBV5-1 and TRBJ1-2, with no confidently assigned D gene. Sequencing used PBMCs. Here the CDR3 is given as CASSPESGWHGYTF. In nucleotides, the sequence is TGCGCCAGCAGCCCAGAGTCGGGATGGCATGGCTACACCTTC.